This T cell receptor (beta chain) was observed in a study of cytomegalovirus exposure and HLA in healthy donors. About the study: Among the approximately 400 donors who were genotyped, around 77% fell in the genetic ancestry cluster that is associated with self-reported Caucasian donors. General observations from the study: Immune exposure was documented only through CMV serostatus.

A note on this clone: The antigen is unknown.

All donors participated as healthy donors of bone marrow. The PCR was carried out with 60 Vbeta primers and 13 Jbeta primers. Assay: immunoSEQ multiplex PCR; the TCRdb copy retains only in-frame clones and omits some. This sample has 100,000 to 150,000 clones; over 65% occur once, and the top ten carry roughly 11%. The CDR3 loop spans 16 amino acids. V lost 3 bases and J 2 bases, leaving 17 bases between the germline ends. CDR1 and CDR2 (germline): MDHEN, SYDVKM. The TCR sequence derives from a man younger than 40 in good health and CMV-seropositive. This chain joins TRBV28 and TRBJ2-7; D unresolved. The sample taken for sequencing was PBMCs. CDR3 sequence reads: CASSFQNMTLTYEQYF. The CDR3 region has the DNA TGTGCCAGCAGTTTCCAGAACATGACACTCACCTACGAGCAGTACTTC.